This T cell receptor beta chain came from a study of human T cells and chemical hapten exposure. MiXCR, run by TCRdb on the RACE reads, gives a single entry per CDR3 protein. The data show about 380,000 distinct CDR3 sequences, nearly 5% seen once. V was cut by 4 bases and J by 10 bases, with 13 bases left in between. CDR3 length: 12 amino acids. Germline CDR1 reads MNHEY; CDR2 reads SVGEGT. Time point indicated: patch test 1, 2 weeks after DPC sensitization. Regarding treatment: therapeutic diphenylcyclopropenone sensitization with weekly scalp DPC. This clonotype has a count of ten or more. The specimen comprised whole blood, sampled in connection with sensitization to the hapten diphenylcyclopropenone (DPC). The chain joins TRBV6-2 or TRBV6-3 to TRBJ1-1; D uncertain. This receptor was taken from a woman aged 45-65 years with alopecia areata. Some clones in this sample may be carry-over from other donors' samples. CDR3 coding DNA: TGTGCCAGCAGTTGGTCGAGACAACGAGCTTTCTTT. This gives the protein CASSWSRQRAFF.